The sequence of this TCR beta chain was determined in a study of shared clonotypes between healthy human individuals. Overall study: Serving as donors were a couple of women and a few men, whose ages spanned 18 to 49. Donors had three CD4 naive, three CD4 memory, two CD8 naive and one CD8 memory plate apiece.

About this clone: Its antigen is undetermined.

The CDR3 sequence is 20 residues long. CDR1 LGHNA and CDR2 YSLEER come from the germline V gene. The ends lost 4 bases at V and 3 bases at J; junction bases unmatched: 17. All participating donors were Caucasian adults from Nashville, Tennessee. Regarding the study as a whole: Across subsets, estimated richness was generally greater for naive than for memory populations.

TCRdb's copy holds only in-frame clones and misses some; the assay was immunoSEQ multiplex PCR. The sample includes approximately 1.4 million clones, approximately 98% of them seen just once. The material sequenced was naive CD4+ T cells sorted from blood. Subset of the sample: CD45RA+ positively selected. This chain links TRBV4-3 with TRBJ2-3, with TRBD2 matching 12 bases. The clonotype was recovered from a man aged 30 to 39 in good health. Written as DNA, the CDR3 is TGCGCCAGCAGCCCTAGCCCCCTAGCGGGAGGGCCGTTTCTTACAGATACGCAGTATTTT. Translated, it gives CASSPSPLAGGPFLTDTQYF.